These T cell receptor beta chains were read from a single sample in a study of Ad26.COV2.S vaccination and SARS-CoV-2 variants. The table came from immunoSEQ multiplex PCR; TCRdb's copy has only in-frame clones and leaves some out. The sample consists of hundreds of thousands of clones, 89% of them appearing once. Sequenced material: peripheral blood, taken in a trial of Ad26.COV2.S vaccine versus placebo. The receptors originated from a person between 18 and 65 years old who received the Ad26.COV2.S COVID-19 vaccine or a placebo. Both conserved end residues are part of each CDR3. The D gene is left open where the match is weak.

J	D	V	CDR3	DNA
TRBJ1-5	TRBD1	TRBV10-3	CAISDGDSSNQPQHF	TGTGCCATCAGTGATGGGGACAGCAGTAATCAGCCCCAGCATTTT
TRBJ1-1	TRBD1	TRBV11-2	CASSPDRGTEAFF	TGTGCCAGCAGCCCGGACAGGGGCACTGAAGCTTTCTTT
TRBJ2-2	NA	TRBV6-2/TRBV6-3	CASSLYGLNTGELFF	TGTGCCAGCAGTTTGTACGGACTCAACACCGGGGAGCTGTTTTTT
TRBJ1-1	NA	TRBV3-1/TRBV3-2	CASTRGADKIWTEAFF	TGTGCCAGCACTCGAGGAGCAGATAAAATTTGGACTGAAGCTTTCTTT
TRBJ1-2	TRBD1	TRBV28	CASSHWETGDYGYTF	TGTGCCAGCAGCCACTGGGAGACAGGGGACTATGGCTACACCTTC
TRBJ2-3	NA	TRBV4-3	CASSQIGGGDTQYF	TGCGCCAGCAGCCAGATCGGAGGGGGAGATACGCAGTATTTT
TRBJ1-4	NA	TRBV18	CASSPGWDEKLFF	TGTGCCAGCTCACCGGGGTGGGATGAAAAACTGTTTTTT
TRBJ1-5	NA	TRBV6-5	CASSYSRGSGQPQHF	TGTGCCAGCAGTTACTCGAGGGGTTCCGGTCAGCCCCAGCATTTT
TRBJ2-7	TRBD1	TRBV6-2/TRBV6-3	CASSSDDRGFYEQYF	TGTGCCAGCAGTTCCGACGACAGGGGCTTCTACGAGCAGTACTTC
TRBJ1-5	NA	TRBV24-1	CATSDSYQPQHF	TGTGCCACCAGTGACTCCTATCAGCCCCAGCATTTT
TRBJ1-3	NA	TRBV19	CASSLTVLFGNTIYF	TGTGCCAGTAGTTTGACAGTCCTTTTCGGAAACACCATATATTTT
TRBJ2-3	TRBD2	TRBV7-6	CASSYPGGLAGDPRTDTQYF	TGTGCCAGCAGCTATCCAGGCGGGCTAGCGGGAGATCCCCGCACAGATACGCAGTATTTT